Listed here are 21 T cell receptor beta chains from one sample, sequenced in a study of blood T cell repertoires in COVID-19. Profiling relied on immunoSEQ multiplex PCR, and the TCRdb table lists in-frame clones only, not all of them. The sample records 60,000 to 75,000 clones, more than 85% being singletons. The specimen sequenced was peripheral blood. The receptors come from a man aged 40-49 years with COVID-19, enrolled during active disease.

This chain links TRBV5-6 with TRBJ1-6, with D possibly being TRBD1 (6 bases). The CDR3 has 16 residues. Trimming removed 4 bases at V and 7 bases at J, with 18 bases between. The germline V gene encodes CDR1 SGHDT and CDR2 YYEEEE. CDR3 region: CASSEYGTPENSPLHF. The CDR3 DNA follows: TGTGCCAGCAGCGAATACGGGACACCTGAGAATTCACCCCTCCACTTT. Using reference TRBV5-6 and TRBJ1-6 for the parts outside the CDR3, the full variable domain is DAGVTQSPTHLIKTRGQQVTLRCSPKSGHDTVSWYQQALGQGPQFIFQYYEEEERQRGNFPDRFSGHQFPNYSSELNVNALLLGDSALYLCASSEYGTPENSPLHFGNGTRLTVT.

This clone was picked up a small number of times. This sequence joins TRBV5-1 and TRBJ1-2; 10 nucleotides align to TRBD1. This CDR3 contains 15 residues. Germline V gives CDR1 SGHRS, CDR2 YFSETQ. V lost 4 bases to trimming and J lost 8 bases; unmatched junction nucleotides: 11. In DNA form, the CDR3 reads TGCGCCAGCAGCGTGACTACCGGGACAGGGGAGGGCTACACCTTC. It is translated as CASSVTTGTGEGYTF.

The genes are TRBV14 and TRBJ2-7; a weak D match, TRBD2 (5 bases). This CDR3 region has 11 residues. The germline gives CDR1 SGHDN, CDR2 FVKESK. V was clipped by 5 bases and J by 6 bases, with 8 bases between them. CDR3 sequence reads: CASSAGSEQYF. Written as DNA, the CDR3 is TGTGCCAGCAGCGCGGGCAGCGAGCAGTACTTC.

This chain links TRBV9 with TRBJ2-2; 9 bases match TRBD1. There are 16 residues in the CDR3. With V trimmed by 4 bases and J by 6 bases, 10 bases remained unmatched. Per germline, CDR1 SGDLS and CDR2 YYNGEE. CDR3 in DNA: TGTGCCAGCAGCTTACTCGGGACAGGGAGTGCCGGGGAGCTGTTTTTT. Residues: CASSLLGTGSAGELFF.

The chain uses TRBV9 and TRBJ2-7, with 7 bases aligning to TRBD2. The germline gives CDR1 SGDLS, CDR2 YYNGEE. Trimming cost V 2 bases and J 2 bases; bases outside gene matches: 7. The CDR3 is made up of 15 amino acids. The CDR3, as DNA: TGTGCCAGCAGCGTTTCTAGCGGATCTACCTACGAGCAGTACTTC. This codes for CASSVSSGSTYEQYF.

The chain uses TRBV28 and TRBJ1-2, with D unclear. The V end lost 7 bases, the J end lost 7 bases, and 16 bases lay between the germline ends. The CDR3 runs 13 residues. Germline CDR1 reads MDHEN; CDR2 reads SYDVKM. Here the CDR3 DNA reads TGTGCCAGCAACGGGCGGGTTCGGGGTGGCTACACCTTC. Residues: CASNGRVRGGYTF.

The rearrangement uses TRBV6-6 and TRBJ1-6, with 10 bases lining up with TRBD1. The CDR3 consists of 16 residues. CDR1 is MNHNY, CDR2 SVGAGI, per germline (reference sequence). V lost 5 bases and J lost 7; bases outside the gene matches: 8. The CDR3 spells CASSRNRQGANSPLHF. In DNA form, the CDR3 reads TGTGCCAGCAGTAGAAATAGACAGGGGGCGAATTCACCCCTCCACTTT.

V usage is TRBV5-1 and J usage is TRBJ1-4, with 7 bases fitting TRBD1. CDR1 SGHRS and CDR2 YFSETQ come from the germline V gene. This CDR3 is 14 amino acids long. Trimming took 4 bases from V and 13 from J; bases not matched to a gene: 13. This CDR3 reads CASSRGQRLGGLFF. The DNA for the CDR3 is TGCGCCAGCAGCCGGGGACAGCGCCTAGGAGGACTGTTTTTT.

CDR3 loop: CASRTYRGSSEKLFF. In DNA form, the CDR3 reads TGTGCCAGCAGAACCTACAGGGGCAGTTCCGAAAAACTGTTTTTT. The chain uses TRBV28 and TRBJ1-4, with 7 positions matching TRBD1. The CDR3 loop spans 15 amino acids. The ends lost 6 bases at V and 8 bases at J; junction bases unmatched: 12. The germline gives CDR1 MDHEN, CDR2 SYDVKM.

J is TRBJ2-7 and V is TRBV2; 7 bases fit TRBD1. Germline CDR1 and CDR2: SNHLY and FYNNEI. Losses at the gene ends were 3 bases for V and 0 bases for J; bases not matched to a gene: 2. The CDR3 has 14 residues. The CDR3 spells CASSEGTASYEQYF. The CDR3 DNA reads TGTGCCAGCAGTGAGGGGACAGCCTCCTACGAGCAGTACTTC.

The rearrangement links TRBV2 to TRBJ1-2, with 9 bases aligning to TRBD1. Germline V gives CDR1 SNHLY, CDR2 FYNNEI. The CDR3 totals 14 residues. After removal of 11 bases from V and 6 bases from J, the junction contained 13 bases not matched to a gene. CDR3: CAGLRLDRGDGYTF. Written as DNA, the CDR3 is TGTGCCGGTCTGAGGTTGGACAGGGGAGATGGCTACACCTTC.

DNA for the CDR3: TGTGCCAGCAGCACTTCCCTATACCCTGAAGCTTTCTTT. Translated, it gives CASSTSLYPEAFF. V gene TRBV27 combines with J gene TRBJ1-1; D not certain. The CDR3 totals 13 residues. V lost 6 bases to trimming and J lost 6 bases, with 14 bases between them. Per germline, CDR1 MNHEY and CDR2 SMNVEV (reference sequence).

The chain couples TRBV6-6 to TRBJ1-1, with 9 bases lining up with TRBD1. Germline-derived CDR1 and CDR2 are MNHNY and SVGAGI (reference sequence). With 5 bases clipped from V and 12 bases from J, the junction kept 7 bases outside the gene matches. This CDR3 region has 12 residues. The CDR3 here is CASSTGQGRTFF. In DNA, the CDR3 is TGTGCCAGCAGTACAGGACAGGGGAGGACTTTCTTT.

This chain connects TRBV6-5 to TRBJ2-7; D is perhaps TRBD2 (5 bases). V lost 6 bases and J 2 bases, leaving 11 bases between the germline ends. Germline CDR1 is MNHEY and CDR2 is SVGAGI. The CDR3 covers 13 residues. CDR3: CASSSAGTYEQYF. CDR3 DNA sequence: TGTGCCAGCAGCTCCGCCGGGACCTACGAGCAGTACTTC.

V and J are TRBV4-2 and TRBJ2-1; 7 nucleotides line up with TRBD1. V was pared by 3 bases and J by 4 bases, with 12 bases of the junction left unmatched. The length of the CDR3 is 17 residues. The germline gives CDR1 LGHNA, CDR2 YNFKEQ. Written as DNA, the CDR3 is TGTGCCAGCAGCCACCCCACTGGACAGGCTCCTTACAATGAGCAGTTCTTC. Translated, it gives CASSHPTGQAPYNEQFF.

This sequence joins TRBV5-1 and TRBJ1-1, with D unresolved. The V end lost 0 bases, the J end lost 2 bases, and 8 bases lay between the germline ends. The CDR3 totals 14 residues. Germline V gene sequence: CDR1 SGHRS, CDR2 YFSETQ. The CDR3 here is CASSLVSVNTEAFF. The CDR3 region has the DNA TGCGCCAGCAGCTTGGTGTCTGTAAACACTGAAGCTTTCTTT.

V usage is TRBV18 and J usage is TRBJ1-1; D not resolved. CDR1 KGHSH and CDR2 LQKENI come from the germline V gene. Trimming stripped 3 bases from V and 0 bases from J, with 8 bases between. The length of the CDR3 is 14 residues. In DNA form, the CDR3 reads TGTGCCAGCTCACCCTCGCGTCTGAACACTGAAGCTTTCTTT. It is translated as CASSPSRLNTEAFF.

The chain combines TRBV25-1 with TRBJ2-1; D unclear. V lost 7 bases to trimming and J lost 6 bases, with 19 bases between them. CDR1 and CDR2 from the germline V gene are MGHDK and SYGVNS. CDR3 length: 15 residues. CDR3 sequence (DNA): TGTGCCAGCAAAGTGTCTGGGTGGTCGGGCAATGAGCAGTTCTTC. Translated: CASKVSGWSGNEQFF.

The chain links TRBV5-4 to TRBJ1-2; no clear D. This CDR3 region has 12 residues. CDR1 is SGHNT and CDR2 is YYREEE in the germline V gene (reference sequence). Trimming cost V 7 bases and J 0 bases, with 7 bases left between them. The CDR3 sequence: CASGSSNYGYTF. In DNA, the CDR3 is TGTGCCAGCGGGAGCTCTAACTATGGCTACACCTTC.

V is TRBV28 and J is TRBJ1-1; TRBD1 aligns across 10 bases. Germline CDR1 and CDR2: MDHEN and SYDVKM. V was clipped by 5 bases and J by 5 bases; unmatched bases: 8. The CDR3 runs 15 residues. The CDR3 protein is CASSLTGTGVTEAFF. CDR3 bases: TGTGCCAGCAGTCTGACCGGGACAGGGGTTACTGAAGCTTTCTTT. The full variable domain, in which reference TRBV28 and TRBJ1-1 provide the parts outside the CDR3, is DVKVTQSSRYLVKRTGEKVFLECVQDMDHENMFWYRQDPGLGLRLIYFSYDVKMKEKGDIPEGYSVSREKKERFSLILESASTNQTSMYLCASSLTGTGVTEAFFGQGTRLTVV.

The rearrangement uses TRBV7-2 and TRBJ2-7; tentatively, D is TRBD2 (5 bases). This CDR3 is 17 amino acids long. V lost 5 bases and J lost 4, with 24 bases in between. The germline V gene encodes CDR1 SGHTA and CDR2 FQGNSA. The DNA for the CDR3 is TGTGCCAGCAGCGCCGGGGTTCGATATAGCCTAGGGTACGAGCAGTACTTC. Translated: CASSAGVRYSLGYEQYF.